One and the same sample provided the 7 T cell receptor beta chains below, sequenced in a study of T cell repertoires in cytomegalovirus infection (dated by TCRdb to between 2017 and 2020). The sequencer listed for this sample is Illumina HiSeq 1500. TCRdb reran the public reads through fastp at Q25 and MiXCR, keeping productive beta chains. Entries are consolidated by CDR3 protein sequence, retaining the most common genes and DNA. This sample lists about 260,000 distinct CDR3 sequences; 9.1% were detected once. Less than 15% of the sample goes to the ten largest clones. Sequenced input: PBMCs. The receptors were gathered from a human donor in good health (CMV status not recorded). Some clones in this sample may be carry-over from other donors' samples.

Many counts were recorded for this clonotype. The rearrangement uses TRBV28 and TRBJ1-2; the D is unclear. Germline values: CDR1 MDHEN, CDR2 SYDVKM. This CDR3 comprises 12 residues. The germline V and J ends were trimmed by 6 bases and 3 bases, with 8 bases remaining between them. The CDR3 sequence is CASSVSYYGYTF. The CDR3 coding sequence is TGTGCCAGCAGCGTGTCCTACTATGGCTACACCTTC.

This clonotype was seen ten or more times. The CDR3 DNA sequence: TGCAGCGTTGTTGGGAACACCGGGGAGCTGTTTTTT. This translates into CSVVGNTGELFF. This chain joins TRBV29-1 and TRBJ2-2; D not resolved. The CDR3 is 12 amino acids. Trimming shortened V by 4 bases and J by 1 base, and 4 bases separated the two germline ends. Germline assignment: CDR1 SQVTM and CDR2 ANQGSEA.

In regard to this clonotype: The junction departs from germline at one end; a sequencing error may be responsible. The gene calls are TRBV20-1 and TRBJ2-3; tentatively, D is TRBD2 (6 bases). This CDR3 has 13 amino acids. The germline V gene encodes CDR1 DFQATT and CDR2 SNEGSKA (reference sequence). CDR3 nucleotides: TGCAGTGCCCCAAGCGGGTCCACAGTTACGCAGTATTTT. It translates to CSAPSGSTVTQYF.

This clonotype was observed at least ten times. The gene calls are TRBV20-1 and TRBJ1-2; D remains ambiguous. The CDR3 is 14 residues long. V lost 0 bases and J 2 bases, leaving 10 bases between the germline ends. Germline CDR1 DFQATT, CDR2 SNEGSKA (reference sequence). Here the CDR3 reads CSARDSQLNYGYTF. In DNA form, the CDR3 reads TGCAGTGCTAGAGATTCACAGCTAAACTATGGCTACACCTTC.

This clonotype was picked up many times. The V and J genes are TRBV12-3 or TRBV12-4 and TRBJ1-4, with TRBD1 as a possible D gene (5 bases). The CDR3 extends over 14 amino acids. Trimming cost V 7 bases and J 8 bases, with 17 bases left between them. CDR3 region: CASTPRSRGEKLFF. DNA of the CDR3: TGTGCCAGCACCCCCAGAAGCCGGGGGGAAAAACTGTTTTTT.

This clonotype was counted many times. This chain uses TRBV7-2 with TRBJ2-3; perhaps D is TRBD1 or TRBD2 (6 bases each). V was trimmed by 3 bases and J by 4 bases, leaving 14 bases between them. The CDR3 sequence is 15 residues long. Germline CDR1 is SGHTA and CDR2 is FQGNSA. CDR3 in DNA: TGTGCCAGCAGCTTGGGGGGCGTAGGGGCAGATACGCAGTATTTT. As protein: CASSLGGVGADTQYF. The full variable domain, its missing parts supplied by reference TRBV7-2 and TRBJ2-3, is GAGVSQSPSNKVTEKGKDVELRCDPISGHTALYWYRQSLGQGLEFLIYFQGNSAPDKSGLPSDRFSAERTGGSVSTLTIQRTQQEDSAVYLCASSLGGVGADTQYFGPGTRLTVL.

This clonotype has at least ten counts. V and J are TRBV7-2 and TRBJ2-4, with TRBD2 as a possible D gene (6 bases). The CDR3 extends over 12 amino acids. V lost 6 bases and J 5 bases, leaving 8 bases between the germline ends. Germline assignment: CDR1 SGHTA and CDR2 FQGNSA. The CDR3 DNA reads TGTGCCAGCAGGGGGGGTGAAAACATTCAGTACTTC. Amino acid sequence: CASRGGENIQYF. Using reference TRBV7-2 and TRBJ2-4 for the parts outside the CDR3, the full variable domain is GAGVSQSPSNKVTEKGKDVELRCDPISGHTALYWYRQSLGQGLEFLIYFQGNSAPDKSGLPSDRFSAERTGGSVSTLTIQRTQQEDSAVYLCASRGGENIQYFGAGTRLSVL.